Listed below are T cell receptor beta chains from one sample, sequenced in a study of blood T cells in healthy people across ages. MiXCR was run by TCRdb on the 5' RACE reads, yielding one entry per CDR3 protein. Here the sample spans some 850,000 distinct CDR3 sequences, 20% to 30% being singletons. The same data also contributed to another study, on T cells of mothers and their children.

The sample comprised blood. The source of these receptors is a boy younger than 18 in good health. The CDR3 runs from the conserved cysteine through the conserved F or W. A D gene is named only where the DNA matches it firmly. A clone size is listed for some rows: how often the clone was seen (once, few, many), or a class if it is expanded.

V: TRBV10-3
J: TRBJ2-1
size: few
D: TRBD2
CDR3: CAIKGGGVPNEQFF
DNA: TGTGCCATAAAAGGCGGGGGGGTTCCAAATGAGCAGTTCTTC

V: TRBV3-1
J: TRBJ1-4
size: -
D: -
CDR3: CASSQDVLREFNEKLFF
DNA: TGTGCCAGCAGCCAGGATGTCTTGAGAGAGTTTAATGAAAAACTGTTTTTT

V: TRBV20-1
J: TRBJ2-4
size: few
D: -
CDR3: CSASNNAGAKNIQYF
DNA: TGCAGTGCTAGTAACAACGCTGGGGCCAAAAACATTCAGTACTTC

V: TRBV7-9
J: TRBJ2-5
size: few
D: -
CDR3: CASSVRGLDQETQYF
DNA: TGTGCCAGCAGCGTTAGGGGCCTCGACCAAGAGACCCAGTACTTC

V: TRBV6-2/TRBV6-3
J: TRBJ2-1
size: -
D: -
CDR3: CASSYSTRSNYNEQFF
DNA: TGTGCCAGCAGTTACTCGACCCGGTCTAACTACAATGAGCAGTTCTTC

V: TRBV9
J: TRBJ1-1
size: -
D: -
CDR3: CASSGRGGLTEAFF
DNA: TGTGCCAGCAGCGGGAGGGGAGGATTGACTGAAGCTTTCTTT

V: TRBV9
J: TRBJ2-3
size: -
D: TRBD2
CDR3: CASSEQDRGGTDTQYF
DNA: TGTGCCAGCAGCGAACAAGATCGGGGGGGCACAGATACGCAGTATTTT

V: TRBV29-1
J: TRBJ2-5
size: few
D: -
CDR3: CSVEDRRETQYF
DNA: TGCAGCGTTGAAGATCGCAGGGAGACCCAGTACTTC

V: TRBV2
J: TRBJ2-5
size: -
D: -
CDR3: CASSVAGADQYF
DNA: TGTGCCAGCAGTGTGGCTGGTGCCGACCAGTACTTC

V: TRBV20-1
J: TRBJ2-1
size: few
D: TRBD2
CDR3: CSAKPGLAANNEQFF
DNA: TGCAGTGCTAAGCCTGGACTAGCGGCTAACAATGAGCAGTTCTTC

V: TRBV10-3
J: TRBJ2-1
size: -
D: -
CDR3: CATLSNEQFF
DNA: TGTGCCACCTTAAGCAATGAGCAGTTCTTC

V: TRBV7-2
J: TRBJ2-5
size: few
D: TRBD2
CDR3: CASSSPMGLAGARGETQYF
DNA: TGTGCCAGCAGCTCACCAATGGGACTAGCGGGGGCCCGCGGGGAGACCCAGTACTTC

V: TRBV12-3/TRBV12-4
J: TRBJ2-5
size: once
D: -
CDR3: CASSFRGTAGGETQYF
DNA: TGTGCCAGCAGTTTCCGAGGGACAGCGGGCGGAGAGACCCAGTACTTC

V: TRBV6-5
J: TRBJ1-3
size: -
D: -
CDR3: CASKDQFSGNTIYF
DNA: TGTGCCAGCAAGGACCAATTCTCTGGAAACACCATATATTTT

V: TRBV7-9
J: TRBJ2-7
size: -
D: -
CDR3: CASSFRGEAYEQYF
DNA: TGTGCCAGCAGCTTCCGCGGGGAAGCCTACGAGCAGTACTTC

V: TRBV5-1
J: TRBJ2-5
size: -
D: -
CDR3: CASSLGRMGWETQYF
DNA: TGCGCCAGCAGCCTGGGACGGATGGGATGGGAGACCCAGTACTTC

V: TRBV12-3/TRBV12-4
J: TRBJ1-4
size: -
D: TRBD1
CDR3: CASSPIGTGNEKLFF
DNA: TGTGCCAGCAGTCCGATCGGGACAGGGAATGAAAAACTGTTTTTT

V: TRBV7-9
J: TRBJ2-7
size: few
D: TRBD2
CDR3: CASGQGEIAGGPYEQYF
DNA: TGTGCCAGCGGGCAGGGAGAGATAGCGGGGGGGCCTTACGAGCAGTACTTC

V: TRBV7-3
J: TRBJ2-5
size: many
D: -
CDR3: CASSFVGQETQYF
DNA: TGTGCCAGCAGCTTTGTCGGCCAAGAGACCCAGTACTTC

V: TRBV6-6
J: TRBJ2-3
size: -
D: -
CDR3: CASSWDSYTDTQYF
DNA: TGTGCCAGCAGTTGGGACTCATACACAGATACGCAGTATTTT

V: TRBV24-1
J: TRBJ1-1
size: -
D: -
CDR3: CATSDSANSQSLDGWLNTEAFF
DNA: TGTGCCACCAGTGACTCAGCGAACTCCCAAAGCTTGGACGGGTGGCTGAACACTGAAGCTTTCTTT

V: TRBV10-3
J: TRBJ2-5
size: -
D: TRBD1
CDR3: CAIRTGGGDETQYF
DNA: TGTGCCATCAGGACAGGGGGAGGCGATGAGACCCAGTACTTC

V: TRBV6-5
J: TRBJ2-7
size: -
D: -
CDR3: CASRGPAYEQYF
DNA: TGTGCCAGCAGGGGGCCCGCCTACGAGCAGTACTTC

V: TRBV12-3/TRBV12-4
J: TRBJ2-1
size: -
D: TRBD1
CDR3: CASSLVGTGGVREQFF
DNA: TGTGCCAGCAGTTTAGTTGGGACAGGTGGAGTAAGGGAGCAGTTCTTC

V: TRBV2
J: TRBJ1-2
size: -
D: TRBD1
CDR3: CASSVEGASRGYTF
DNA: TGTGCCAGCAGTGTCGAGGGGGCATCAAGAGGCTACACCTTC

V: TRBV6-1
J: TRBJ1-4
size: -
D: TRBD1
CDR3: CASSVQGIRSEKLFF
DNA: TGTGCCAGCAGCGTACAGGGGATTAGGAGCGAAAAACTGTTTTTT

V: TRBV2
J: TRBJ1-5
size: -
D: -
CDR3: CASRGGPLSQHF
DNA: TGTGCCAGCAGAGGGGGGCCCCTCTCCCAGCATTTT

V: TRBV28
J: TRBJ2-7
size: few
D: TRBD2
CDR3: CASSSNSGLPSGQYF
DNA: TGTGCCAGCAGTTCTAACTCGGGACTACCTTCGGGGCAGTACTTC

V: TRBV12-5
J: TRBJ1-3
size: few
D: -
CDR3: CASGLTWGGNTIYF
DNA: TGTGCTAGTGGTTTGACGTGGGGTGGAAACACCATATATTTT

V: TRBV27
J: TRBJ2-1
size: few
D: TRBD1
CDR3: CATTLSPGTALYEQFF
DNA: TGTGCCACCACATTATCCCCCGGGACAGCTCTTTATGAGCAGTTCTTC

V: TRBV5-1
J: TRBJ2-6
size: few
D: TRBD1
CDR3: CASSADRGVSGANVLTF
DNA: TGCGCCAGCAGCGCCGACAGGGGAGTCTCTGGGGCCAACGTCCTGACTTTC

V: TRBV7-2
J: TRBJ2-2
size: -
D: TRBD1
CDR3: CASSKTGGPGELFF
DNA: TGTGCCAGCAGTAAAACAGGGGGCCCCGGGGAGCTGTTTTTT

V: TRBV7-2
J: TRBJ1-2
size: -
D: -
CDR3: CASSLVEGIYGYTF
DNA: TGTGCCAGCAGCTTAGTCGAGGGAATCTATGGCTACACCTTC

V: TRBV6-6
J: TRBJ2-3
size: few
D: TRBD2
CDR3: CASSYRLAGDTDTQYF
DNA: TGTGCCAGCAGTTACCGACTAGCGGGGGACACAGATACGCAGTATTTT

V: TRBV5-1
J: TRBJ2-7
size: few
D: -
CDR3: CASSYMVGEQYF
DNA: TGCGCCAGCAGCTACATGGTCGGCGAGCAGTACTTC

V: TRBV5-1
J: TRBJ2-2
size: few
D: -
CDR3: CASSSSGGGDAGELFF
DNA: TGCGCCAGCAGCTCTTCCGGAGGGGGCGACGCCGGGGAGCTGTTTTTT

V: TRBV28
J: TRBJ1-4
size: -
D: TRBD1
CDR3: CASSSGTGGVREKLFF
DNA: TGTGCCAGCAGTTCCGGGACAGGGGGCGTTCGGGAAAAACTGTTTTTT

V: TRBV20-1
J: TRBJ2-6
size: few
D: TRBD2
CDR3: CSARASGTISGANVLTF
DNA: TGCAGTGCTAGAGCTAGCGGGACCATCTCTGGGGCCAACGTCCTGACTTTC

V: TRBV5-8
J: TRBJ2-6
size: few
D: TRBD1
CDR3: CASSVDRGHLQFSGANVLTF
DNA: TGTGCCAGCAGCGTTGACAGGGGGCATCTCCAATTCTCTGGGGCCAACGTCCTGACTTTC

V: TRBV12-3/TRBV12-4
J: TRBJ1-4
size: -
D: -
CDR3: CASSLPQDGEKLFF
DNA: TGTGCCAGCAGTTTACCTCAAGACGGCGAAAAACTGTTTTTT